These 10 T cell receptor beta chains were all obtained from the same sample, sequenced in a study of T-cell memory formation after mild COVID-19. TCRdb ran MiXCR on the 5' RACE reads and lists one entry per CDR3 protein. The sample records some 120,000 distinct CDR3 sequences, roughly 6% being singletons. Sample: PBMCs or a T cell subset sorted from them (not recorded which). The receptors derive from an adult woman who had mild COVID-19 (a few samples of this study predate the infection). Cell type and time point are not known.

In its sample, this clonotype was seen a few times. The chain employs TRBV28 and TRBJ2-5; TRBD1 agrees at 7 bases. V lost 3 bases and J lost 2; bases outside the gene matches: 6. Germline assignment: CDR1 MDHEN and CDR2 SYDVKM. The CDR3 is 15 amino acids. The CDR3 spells CASSFFRTGQETQYF. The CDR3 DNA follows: TGTGCCAGCAGTTTTTTCCGGACAGGACAAGAGACCCAGTACTTC.

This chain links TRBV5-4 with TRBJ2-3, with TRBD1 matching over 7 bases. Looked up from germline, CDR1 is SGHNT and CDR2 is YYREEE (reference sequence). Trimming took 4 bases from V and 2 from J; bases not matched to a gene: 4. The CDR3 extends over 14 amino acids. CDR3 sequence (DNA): TGTGCCAGCAGCGAGACAGGGTTCACAGATACGCAGTATTTT. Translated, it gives CASSETGFTDTQYF.

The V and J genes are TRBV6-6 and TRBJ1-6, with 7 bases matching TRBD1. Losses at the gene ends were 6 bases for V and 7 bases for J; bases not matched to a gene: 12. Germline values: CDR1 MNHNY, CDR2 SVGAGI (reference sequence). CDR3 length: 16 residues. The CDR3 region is CASSQRGAGGNSPLHF. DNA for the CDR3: TGTGCCAGCAGCCAGAGGGGGGCAGGGGGAAATTCACCCCTCCACTTT.

Here the CDR3 DNA reads TGCGCCAGCAGCCGTGGCGGGGGGATGTACGAGCAGTACTTC. Encoded protein: CASSRGGGMYEQYF. This chain connects TRBV5-1 to TRBJ2-7; 8 bases fit TRBD2. The CDR3 totals 14 residues. The V gene's germline CDR1 is SGHRS and CDR2 YFSETQ. V trimming: 4 bases; J trimming: 4 bases; junction bases outside the gene matches: 7.

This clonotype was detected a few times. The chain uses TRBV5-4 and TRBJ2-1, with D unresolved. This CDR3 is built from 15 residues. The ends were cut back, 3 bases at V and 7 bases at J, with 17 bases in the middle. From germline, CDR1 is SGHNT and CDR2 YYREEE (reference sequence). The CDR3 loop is CASSWGVVPSNEQFF. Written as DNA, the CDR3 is TGTGCCAGCAGCTGGGGTGTTGTCCCGTCGAATGAGCAGTTCTTC.

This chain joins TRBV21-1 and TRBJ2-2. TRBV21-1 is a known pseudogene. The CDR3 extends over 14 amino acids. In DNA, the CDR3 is TGTGCCAGCAGCAAAGTGTCAGGCTCCGAGGAGCTGTTTTTT. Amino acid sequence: CASSKVSGSEELFF.

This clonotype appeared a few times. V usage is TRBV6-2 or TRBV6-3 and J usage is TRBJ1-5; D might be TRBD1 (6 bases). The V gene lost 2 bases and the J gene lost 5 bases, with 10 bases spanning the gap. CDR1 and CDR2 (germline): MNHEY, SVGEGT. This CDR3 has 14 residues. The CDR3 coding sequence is TGTGCCAGCAGTTACGGACAGAACTATCAGCCCCAGCATTTT. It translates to CASSYGQNYQPQHF.

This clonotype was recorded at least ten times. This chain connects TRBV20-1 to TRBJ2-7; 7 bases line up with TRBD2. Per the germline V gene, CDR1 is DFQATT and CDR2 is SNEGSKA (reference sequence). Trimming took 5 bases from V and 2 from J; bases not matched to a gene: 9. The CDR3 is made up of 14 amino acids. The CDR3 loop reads CSAQTGGATYEQYF. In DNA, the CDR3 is TGCAGTGCTCAGACGGGGGGAGCAACCTACGAGCAGTACTTC.

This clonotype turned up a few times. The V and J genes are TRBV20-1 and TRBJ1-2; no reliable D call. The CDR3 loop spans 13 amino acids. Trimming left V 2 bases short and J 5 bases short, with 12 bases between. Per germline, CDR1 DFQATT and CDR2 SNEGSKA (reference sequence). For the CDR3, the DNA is TGCAGTGCTAGACAGGACTTAGATTATGGCTACACCTTC. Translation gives CSARQDLDYGYTF.

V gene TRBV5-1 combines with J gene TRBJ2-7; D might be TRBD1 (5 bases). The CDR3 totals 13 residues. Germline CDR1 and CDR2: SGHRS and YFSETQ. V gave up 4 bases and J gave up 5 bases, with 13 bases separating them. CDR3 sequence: CASSRQGTHEQYF. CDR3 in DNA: TGCGCCAGCAGCCGGCAGGGAACCCACGAGCAGTACTTC.